This T cell receptor (beta chain) originates from a study of T cells after yellow fever vaccination. Concerning this clonotype itself: Its target is unknown.

Overall study findings and caveats: Sorted repertoires could include abundant contaminating clonotypes from bulk cells. A faster peak, day 5 versus 15, was reached by the weaker secondary response.

Each CDR3 protein is one row after TCRdb ran MiXCR on the 5' RACE reads. The sample holds some 420,000 distinct CDR3 sequences, 18% seen once. The CDR3 spans 14 residues. Trimming took 5 bases from V and 0 from J, leaving 11 bases between them. Germline assignment: CDR1 SGHAT and CDR2 FQNNGV. The sequence derives from a man between 18 and 29 years old who received the YFV17D yellow fever vaccine. Sequencing was performed on PBMCs, taken before the yellow fever booster vaccination. The chain combines TRBV11-2 with TRBJ2-7; no reliable D call. CDR3 protein: CASSRTLSSYEQYF. The CDR3 DNA reads TGTGCCAGCAGCCGAACGCTATCCTCCTACGAGCAGTACTTC.